These T cell receptor beta chains were read from a single sample in a study of blood T cell repertoires in COVID-19. Assay: immunoSEQ multiplex PCR; the TCRdb copy retains only in-frame clones and omits some. The repertoire holds more than 200,000 clones, with roughly 85% as singletons. The source material was peripheral blood. These receptors originate from a man aged 18 to 30 with active or convalescent COVID-19. The CDR3 runs from the conserved cysteine through the conserved F or W. The D gene is left open where the match is weak. Size tells how often a clone was seen (once, few, many) or the class of an expanded clone, and some rows leave it out.

J gene,D gene,V gene,clone size,CDR3 DNA,CDR3 protein
TRBJ1-2,TRBD1,TRBV2,.,TGTGCCAGCAGTGAAGGGACAGGGCTATATGGCTACACCTTC,CASSEGTGLYGYTF
TRBJ2-1,TRBD2,TRBV5-5,few,TGTGCCAGCAGCTTGGTGGGGCTAGCGGGGCCCAGCTCCTACAATGAGCAGTTCTTC,CASSLVGLAGPSSYNEQFF
TRBJ1-6,.,TRBV6-5,.,TGTGCCAGCAGATCCGGGACACCCAATTCACCCCTCCACTTT,CASRSGTPNSPLHF
TRBJ1-5,.,TRBV9,.,TGTGCCAGCAGCGGACAGGGCAATCAGCCCCAGCATTTT,CASSGQGNQPQHF
TRBJ2-7,.,TRBV6-2/TRBV6-3,.,TGTGCCAGCAGTTATCGGGGGACTCCAGGGCACGAGCAGTACTTC,CASSYRGTPGHEQYF
TRBJ2-6,.,TRBV5-1,once,TGCGCCAGCTTCCTCGGCTCTGGGGCCAACGTCCTGACTTTC,CASFLGSGANVLTF
TRBJ2-1,.,TRBV18,.,TGTGCCAGCTCACCACCGAAACCTAACCCCTCCAATGAGCAGTTCTTC,CASSPPKPNPSNEQFF
TRBJ2-7,.,TRBV6-5,.,TGTGCCAGCAGCTCCAGGGTGAGCGAGCAGTACTTC,CASSSRVSEQYF
TRBJ2-7,.,TRBV21-1,.,TGTGCCAGCAGCACCCAGCTAGCGGGAGTCAAAAACGAGCAGTACTTC,CASSTQLAGVKNEQYF
TRBJ2-6,.,TRBV7-9,.,TGTGCCAGCAGGACAGCTGGGGCCAACGTCCTGACTTTC,CASRTAGANVLTF